The present T cell receptor (beta chain) was sequenced within a study of neoadjuvant anti-PD-1 for oral cavity cancer. The overall study: Before surgery, most patients got three to four biweekly 3 mg/kg nivolumab doses.

The patients had HPV-negative, locally advanced oral cavity squamous cell carcinoma. The ends were cut back, 2 bases at V and 1 base at J, with 11 bases in the middle. Germline CDR1 SGHTA, CDR2 FQGTGA. The CDR3 contains 15 residues. Worth noting for this clone: Its antigen is undetermined.

Whole-study findings and limits: With three patients per group, TCR findings need larger cohorts. After neoadjuvant nivolumab, PBMC T cell clonality was significantly higher in non-responders than responders.

The table came from immunoSEQ multiplex PCR; TCRdb's copy has only in-frame clones and leaves some out. The sample shows about 72,000 clones, around 80% of them seen only once. The TCR originated in a person between 40 and 79 years old with oral cavity squamous cell carcinoma. This sample comprised PBMCs, obtained before nivolumab (anti-PD-1) treatment. The gene calls are TRBV7-3 and TRBJ1-1; D uncertain. The CDR3 sequence is CASSLGRLANTEAFF. The DNA of the CDR3 is TGTGCCAGCAGCTTAGGGAGGCTGGCGAACACTGAAGCTTTCTTT.